The clone carrying this T cell receptor (beta chain) was seen once. Antigen specificity is unknown. The sample comes from a study of PD-1 blockade in classical Hodgkin lymphoma. Study results and caveats: There remain no defined causes for the repertoire differences, which possibly reflect disease activity or prior therapy.

V dropped 8 bases and J dropped 6; count of bases not matched to a gene: 14. This CDR3 has 16 residues. The germline CDR1 and CDR2 sequences are MGHDK and SYGVNS. The time point denotes: cycle 4 day 1 (C4D1), after five to seven weeks of nivolumab. Every patient had relapsed following autologous stem cell transplantation, and cohorts differed in brentuximab vedotin exposure. Magnetic depletion of unwanted cells isolated CD4+ T cells from thawed PBMCs. The data were produced by immunoSEQ multiplex PCR, yet TCRdb's version contains in-frame clones alone and is incomplete. The sample holds around 31,000 clones; approximately 79% are singletons and the top ten take about 0.82%.

The TCR comes from a human donor with classical Hodgkin lymphoma. The chain is built from TRBV25-1 and TRBJ2-1; 9 positions match TRBD1. This specimen consisted of CD4+ T cells from blood, obtained before the fourth cycle of nivolumab. CDR3 loop: CASLAWVGQGLNEQFF. The CDR3 DNA reads TGTGCCAGCCTAGCTTGGGTGGGACAGGGACTCAATGAGCAGTTCTTC.